This T cell receptor (beta chain) was documented in a study of T-cell memory formation after mild COVID-19. 5'RACE, which relied on constant-segment primers, yielded TCR alpha and TCR beta cDNA libraries carrying sample barcodes and UMIs. Each CDR3 protein gets one entry after TCRdb re-called the 5' RACE reads with MiXCR. The sample holds some 300,000 distinct CDR3 sequences, roughly a fifth seen once. This clonotype was observed at least ten times. Its target is unknown. Germline-derived CDR1 and CDR2 are MNHEY and SVGAGI. The germline V and J ends were trimmed by 3 bases and 3 bases, with 9 bases remaining between them. The CDR3 is 15 amino acids. Study-level findings and limits: Prior to infection, memory already included some responding clones, suggesting cross-reactive memory joined. Day 15 to 85 contractors were CD4/CD8 balanced; later expanders leaned CD4+.

This receptor was identified in a man aged 18-30 years who had mild COVID-19 (a few samples of this study predate the infection). Cell type and time point are not known. The chain employs TRBV6-5 and TRBJ1-6; D is ambiguous. Sequencing used PBMCs or a T cell subset sorted from them (not recorded which). The CDR3 DNA follows: TGTGCCAGCAGTTATGAGGTCAGCTATAATTCACCCCTCCACTTT. This codes for CASSYEVSYNSPLHF.